This passage covers 6 T cell receptor beta chains from one sample sequenced in a study of shared clonotypes between healthy human individuals. Clones were read by immunoSEQ multiplex PCR, and TCRdb kept only the in-frame ones, dropping some. Of around 450,000 clones listed, about four fifths are singletons. Sequenced sample: PBMCs. These receptors all stem from a middle-aged woman in good health. Some clones in this sample may be carry-over from other donors' samples.

The V call is TRBV7-2, the J call TRBJ1-1; 7 bases align to TRBD1. CDR1 is SGHTA and CDR2 is FQGNSA in the germline V gene. This CDR3 comprises 15 residues. Trimming at V came to 4 bases and at J to 4 bases, leaving 9 bases not matched to a gene. The chain's CDR3 is CASSSQGFPGTEAFF. CDR3 bases: TGTGCCAGCAGCTCACAGGGGTTTCCGGGCACTGAAGCTTTCTTT.

The chain links TRBV27 to TRBJ2-5; D perhaps matches TRBD1 (5 bases). Gene TRBJ2-7 matches the end of the DNA better, so the J call may be wrong. This CDR3 contains 12 residues. The V gene's germline CDR1 is MNHEY and CDR2 SMNVEV (reference sequence). CDR3 in amino acids: CASSLIRGEQYF. Written as DNA, the CDR3 is TGTGCCAGCAGTTTGATAAGGGGCGAGCAGTACTTC.

This chain joins TRBV4-3 and TRBJ1-2; perhaps TRBD1 as D (5 bases). Trimming cost V 0 bases and J 8 bases, with 10 bases left between them. This CDR3 has 13 amino acids. Germline-derived CDR1 and CDR2 are LGHNA and YSLEER. As DNA, the CDR3 is TGCGCCAGCAGCCAAGACAGGGTGGGCGGCTACACCTTC. Its protein product is CASSQDRVGGYTF.

V usage is TRBV15 and J usage is TRBJ2-5; D gene uncertain. The germline CDR1 and CDR2 sequences are LNHNV and YYDKDF (reference sequence). Trimming took off 1 base at V and 0 bases at J, with 6 bases between the two ends. This CDR3 is 14 amino acids long. This chain's CDR3 is CATSRGTDQETQYF. The CDR3, as DNA: TGTGCCACCAGCAGAGGAACAGACCAAGAGACCCAGTACTTC.

V usage is TRBV7-9 and J usage is TRBJ2-1, with D perhaps matching TRBD2 (6 bases). CDR1 is SEHNR and CDR2 is FQNEAQ in the germline V gene (reference sequence). V lost 0 bases, J lost 8 bases, and 11 bases lay in between. The CDR3 has 14 residues. Here the CDR3 reads CASSLARGRYEQFF. The CDR3 region has the DNA TGTGCCAGCAGCTTAGCGCGTGGGAGGTATGAGCAGTTCTTC.

This clone has just one count. The gene calls are TRBV7-9 and TRBJ2-7, with unresolved D. Germline CDR1 and CDR2: SEHNR and FQNEAQ (reference sequence). CDR3 size: 14 residues. The V and J ends lost 4 bases and 5 bases respectively, with 15 bases between them. CDR3 in DNA: TGTGCCAGCAGCTCCCGTTCGGTAATCCACGAGCAGTACTTC. Residues: CASSSRSVIHEQYF.